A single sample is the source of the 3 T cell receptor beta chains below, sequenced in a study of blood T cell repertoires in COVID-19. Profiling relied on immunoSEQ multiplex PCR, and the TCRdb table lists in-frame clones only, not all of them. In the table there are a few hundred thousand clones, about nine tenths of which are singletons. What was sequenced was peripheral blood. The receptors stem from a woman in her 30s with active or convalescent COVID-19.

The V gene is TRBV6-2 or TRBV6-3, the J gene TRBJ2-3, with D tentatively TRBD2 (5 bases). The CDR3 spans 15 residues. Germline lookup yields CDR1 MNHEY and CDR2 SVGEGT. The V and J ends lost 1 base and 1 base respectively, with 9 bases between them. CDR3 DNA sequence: TGTGCCAGCAGTTACTGGGGAGATGGCACAGATACGCAGTATTTT. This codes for CASSYWGDGTDTQYF.

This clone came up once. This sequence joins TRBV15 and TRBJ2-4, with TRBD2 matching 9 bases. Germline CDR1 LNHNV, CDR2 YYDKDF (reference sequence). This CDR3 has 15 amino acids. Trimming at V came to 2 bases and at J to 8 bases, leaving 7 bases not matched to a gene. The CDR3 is CATSRKRGAGDIQYF. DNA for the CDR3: TGTGCCACCAGCAGAAAGCGGGGGGCGGGGGACATTCAGTACTTC. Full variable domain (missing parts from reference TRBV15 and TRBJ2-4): DAMVIQNPRYQVTQFGKPVTLSCSQTLNHNVMYWYQQKSSQAPKLLFHYYDKDFNNEADTPDNFQSRRPNTSFCFLDIRSPGLGDTAMYLCATSRKRGAGDIQYFGAGTRLSVL.

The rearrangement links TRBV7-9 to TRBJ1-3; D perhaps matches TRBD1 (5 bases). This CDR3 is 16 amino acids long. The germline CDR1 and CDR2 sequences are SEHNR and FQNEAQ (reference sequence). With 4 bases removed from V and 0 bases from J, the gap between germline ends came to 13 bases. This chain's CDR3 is CASSSSGGSSGNTIYF. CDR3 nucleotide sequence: TGTGCCAGCAGCTCATCCGGGGGAAGCTCTGGAAACACCATATATTTT.